The entry below gives a single T cell receptor (beta chain) sequence along with its context. TCRdb's copy holds only in-frame clones and misses some; the assay was immunoSEQ multiplex PCR. The sample holds hundreds of thousands of clones, roughly nine tenths seen once. Stated treatment: about 20 received Ad26.COV2.S at low or high dose, single or two shots; a few received placebo; per-sample allocation not given. Day 63 after the first injection of vaccine or placebo was the sampling time. This adult donor, from Boston, was 18-55 years old. The CDR3 length is 16 residues. Germline V gene sequence: CDR1 LNHNV, CDR2 YYDKDF (reference sequence). Germline trimming cut 8 bases from V and 4 bases from J; bases unmatched to any gene: 9. This sample is part of a study of Ad26.COV2.S vaccination and SARS-CoV-2 variants.

The V call is TRBV15, the J call TRBJ2-1; TRBD2 aligns across 12 bases. The TCR comes from a person between 18 and 65 years old who received the Ad26.COV2.S COVID-19 vaccine or a placebo. The material sequenced was peripheral blood, taken in a trial of Ad26.COV2.S vaccine versus placebo. The CDR3 coding sequence is TGTGCCACCTCTCTTCCCACTAGCGGGGGGTACAATGAGCAGTTCTTC. Its protein is CATSLPTSGGYNEQFF.